The present T cell receptor beta chain was sequenced within a study of T cell responses to AZD1222 COVID-19 vaccine. Profiling relied on immunoSEQ multiplex PCR, and the TCRdb table lists in-frame clones only, not all of them. Altogether roughly 130,000 clones are present, roughly 92% being singletons, with the ten largest covering over 1.5%. The V end lost 7 bases, the J end lost 1 base, and 4 bases lay between the germline ends. The length of the CDR3 is 11 residues. The germline V gene encodes CDR1 MNHNY and CDR2 SVGAGI (reference sequence). The sequence was collected from an adult in good health. The material was peripheral blood, obtained on day 0 of AZD1222 vaccination. This chain uses TRBV6-6 with TRBJ1-1; no reliable D call. In DNA, the CDR3 is TGTGCCAGCATGGGGAACACTGAAGCTTTCTTT. Translation gives CASMGNTEAFF.